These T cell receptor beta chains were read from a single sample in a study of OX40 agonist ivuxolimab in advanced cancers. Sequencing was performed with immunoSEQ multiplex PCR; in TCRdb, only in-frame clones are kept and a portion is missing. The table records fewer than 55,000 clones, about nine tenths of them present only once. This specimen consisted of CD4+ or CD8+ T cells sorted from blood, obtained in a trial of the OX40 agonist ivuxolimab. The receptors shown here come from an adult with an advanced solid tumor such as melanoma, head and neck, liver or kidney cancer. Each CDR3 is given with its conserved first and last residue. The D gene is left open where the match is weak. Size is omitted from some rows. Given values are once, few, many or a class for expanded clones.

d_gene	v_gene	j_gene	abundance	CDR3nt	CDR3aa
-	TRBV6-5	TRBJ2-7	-	TGTGCCAGCAGTTACTCCCAAAGCCAGGGTTCCTACGAGCAGTACTTC	CASSYSQSQGSYEQYF
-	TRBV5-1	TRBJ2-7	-	TGCGCCAGCAGCTTAGGGACTGGGAGAGAAAGGGAGCAGTACTTC	CASSLGTGREREQYF
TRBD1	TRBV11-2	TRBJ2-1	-	TGTGCCAGCAGCTTGTTCGACAGGGGGGGGTACAATGAGCAGTTCTTC	CASSLFDRGGYNEQFF
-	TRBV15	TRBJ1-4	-	TGTGCCACCAGCAGGGAGACGGGTCCCGTCAATGAAAAACTGTTTTTT	CATSRETGPVNEKLFF
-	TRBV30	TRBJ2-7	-	TGTGCCTGGAGTCCGACAGCATACGAGCAGTACTTC	CAWSPTAYEQYF
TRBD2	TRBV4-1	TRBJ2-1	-	TGCGCCAGCAGCCGTCAAGCGGGGGCGACCTACAATGAGCAGTTCTTC	CASSRQAGATYNEQFF
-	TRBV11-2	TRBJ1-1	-	TGTGCCAGCAGCGCTACTGGGATGAACACTGAAGCTTTCTTT	CASSATGMNTEAFF
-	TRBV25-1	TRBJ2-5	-	TGTGCCAGCAGTGAATCAGATTGGGGGACCCAGTACTTC	CASSESDWGTQYF
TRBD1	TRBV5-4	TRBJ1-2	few	TGTGCCAGCAGCCTGCCGGGACAGGGCCTTAACTATGGCTACACCTTC	CASSLPGQGLNYGYTF
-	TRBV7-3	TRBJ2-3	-	TGTGCCAGCAGCCTGGGGGGCGGGGCAGATACGCAGTATTTT	CASSLGGGADTQYF
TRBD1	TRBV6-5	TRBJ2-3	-	TGTGCCAGCAGAGGGGGCCTGACAGATACGCAGTATTTT	CASRGGLTDTQYF
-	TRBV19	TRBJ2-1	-	TGTGCCAGTAACTGGCAGGGTCCCTACAATGAGCAGTTCTTC	CASNWQGPYNEQFF
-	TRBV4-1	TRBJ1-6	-	TGCGCCAGCAGCCAAGATGGGGCCACCCATAATTCACCCCTCCACTTT	CASSQDGATHNSPLHF
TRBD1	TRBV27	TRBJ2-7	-	TGTGCCAGCAGTTGGGACAGCTCCTACGAGCAGTACTTC	CASSWDSSYEQYF
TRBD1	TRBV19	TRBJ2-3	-	TGTGCCAGTAGTATTTCGGGGACAGTCAGAGATACGCAGTATTTT	CASSISGTVRDTQYF
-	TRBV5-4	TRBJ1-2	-	TGTGCCAGCAGCTCCGGAGGGAACGGGGGCTACACCTTC	CASSSGGNGGYTF
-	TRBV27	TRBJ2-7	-	TGTGCCAGCAGTTTAAATACCGAGGGTTACGAGCAGTACTTC	CASSLNTEGYEQYF
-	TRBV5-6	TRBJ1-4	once	TGTGCCAGCAGCTGGGGGTTGTACGCTAATGAAAAACTGTTTTTT	CASSWGLYANEKLFF
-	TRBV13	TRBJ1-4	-	TGTGCCAGCAGCTTTCTCAATGAAAAACTGTTTTTT	CASSFLNEKLFF
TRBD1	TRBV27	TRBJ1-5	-	TGTGCCAGCAGGAGGACAGGCCTTAATCAGCCCCAGCATTTT	CASRRTGLNQPQHF
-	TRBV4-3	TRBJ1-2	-	TGCGCCAGCAGCCAGGCAACAAGGACTTATGGCTACACCTTC	CASSQATRTYGYTF
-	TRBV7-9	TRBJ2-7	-	TGTGCCAGCAGCTTAACGGGCAGGAAGGGGGCCTACGAGCAGTACTTC	CASSLTGRKGAYEQYF
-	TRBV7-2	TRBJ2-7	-	TGTGCCAGCAGCCTGACCCGCACCTACGAGCAGTACTTC	CASSLTRTYEQYF
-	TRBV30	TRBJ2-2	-	TGTGCCTGGAGTCCGGGCCCGAACACCGGGGAGCTGTTTTTT	CAWSPGPNTGELFF
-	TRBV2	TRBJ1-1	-	TGTGCCAGCACCGGGTTGGGGACTGAAGCTTTCTTT	CASTGLGTEAFF
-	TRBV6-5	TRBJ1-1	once	TGTGCCAGCACCCTTAACGGAAACGATGAAGCTTTCTTT	CASTLNGNDEAFF
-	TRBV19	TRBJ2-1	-	TGTGCCAGTAGTTGGCTAAACGCCTACAATGAGCAGTTCTTC	CASSWLNAYNEQFF
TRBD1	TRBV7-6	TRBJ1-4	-	TGTGCCAGCAGCTTAGAACAGGGGTGGGAAAAACTGTTTTTT	CASSLEQGWEKLFF
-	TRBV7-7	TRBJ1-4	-	TGTGCCAGCAGCCCAGAGAGTTCCGATGAAAAACTGTTTTTT	CASSPESSDEKLFF
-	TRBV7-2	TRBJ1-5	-	TGTGCCAGCAGCTCAGGCCATATTAGCAATCAGCCCCAGCATTTT	CASSSGHISNQPQHF